These 32 T cell receptor beta chains were sequenced from one sample in a study of Ad26.COV2.S vaccination and SARS-CoV-2 variants (dated by TCRdb to the early 2020s). The treatment or condition label corresponds to: some 19 received Ad26.COV2.S at low or high dose, single or two shots; about 5 received placebo; per-sample allocation not given. Repertoires of vaccine and placebo recipients were sequenced from samples taken on day 63 after the first injection. Library preparation used the immunoSEQ multiplex PCR assay. TCRdb carries this immuneACCESS record with in-frame sequences only. Its versions omit some clonotypes, under half of them owing to an unresolved V gene in the studies checked, with the rest unexplained. In all, the sample holds roughly 240,000 clones, and 70% to 90% of those were seen once. Clones ranked in the top ten supply roughly a tenth of the sample. Sequencing used peripheral blood, obtained in a trial of Ad26.COV2.S vaccine versus placebo. All receptors derive from a person aged 18 to 65 who received the Ad26.COV2.S COVID-19 vaccine or a placebo.

The V and J genes are TRBV19 and TRBJ2-3; 8 bases align to TRBD2. The CDR3 is made up of 16 amino acids. Germline-derived CDR1 and CDR2 are LNHDA and SQIVND (reference sequence). V dropped 8 bases and J dropped 6; count of bases not matched to a gene: 16. This CDR3 is CASRFEGGGRLDTQYF. DNA of the CDR3: TGTGCCAGTCGCTTCGAGGGCGGGGGGCGCCTCGATACGCAGTATTTT.

The CDR3 sequence: CASSEGTGVGYTF. The CDR3 region has the DNA TGTGCCAGCAGTGAAGGGACAGGTGTTGGCTACACCTTC. V gene TRBV2 combines with J gene TRBJ1-2; 7 positions agree with TRBD1. This CDR3 region has 13 residues. The V gene's germline CDR1 is SNHLY and CDR2 FYNNEI. Losses at the gene ends were 1 base for V and 7 bases for J; bases not matched to a gene: 3.

This clone was seen only once. The V and J genes are TRBV19 and TRBJ2-7, with a weak D call TRBD1 (5 bases). The CDR3 consists of 13 residues. V was pared by 3 bases and J by 7 bases, with 13 bases between. Germline assignment: CDR1 LNHDA and CDR2 SQIVND (reference sequence). The chain's CDR3 is CASSIGPGWEQYF. DNA of the CDR3: TGTGCCAGTAGTATTGGACCAGGGTGGGAGCAGTACTTC.

This chain connects TRBV19 to TRBJ2-2; 9 nucleotides align to TRBD1. Germline assignment: CDR1 LNHDA and CDR2 SQIVND (reference sequence). The CDR3 totals 14 residues. V shed 10 bases, J shed 6 bases, and the junction held 9 bases outside the gene matches. The CDR3: CATPGTGFPGELFF. CDR3 nucleotides: TGTGCCACCCCCGGGACAGGGTTTCCCGGGGAGCTGTTTTTT.

The V and J genes are TRBV5-1 and TRBJ1-1; D might be TRBD1 (5 bases). Trimming pared 1 base from V and 0 bases from J, leaving 10 bases between. CDR3 length equals 15 residues. Germline CDR1 reads SGHRS; CDR2 reads YFSETQ. CDR3 sequence reads: CASSLNRLLNTEAFF. The CDR3 nucleotides are TGCGCCAGCAGCTTGAACAGGTTACTGAACACTGAAGCTTTCTTT. Filled out from reference TRBV5-1 and TRBJ1-1, the complete variable domain reads KAGVTQTPRYLIKTRGQQVTLSCSPISGHRSVSWYQQTPGQGLQFLFEYFSETQRNKGNFPGRFSGRQFSNSRSEMNVSTLELGDSALYLCASSLNRLLNTEAFFGQGTRLTVV.

The V gene is TRBV7-9, the J gene TRBJ2-6; D is ambiguous. The CDR3 spans 15 residues. Per the germline V gene, CDR1 is SEHNR and CDR2 is FQNEAQ (reference sequence). The V and J ends lost 5 bases and 0 bases respectively, with 8 bases between them. CDR3 in amino acids: CASSQTDSGANVLTF. The CDR3 bases are TGTGCCAGCAGCCAAACAGACTCTGGGGCCAACGTCCTGACTTTC. Full variable domain (rest looked up from reference TRBV7-9 and TRBJ2-6): DTGVSQNPRHKITKRGQNVTFRCDPISEHNRLYWYRQTLGQGPEFLTYFQNEAQLEKSRLLSDRFSAERPKGSFSTLEIQRTEQGDSAMYLCASSQTDSGANVLTFGAGSRLTVL.

CDR3 DNA sequence: TGTGCCAGCAGCTTTCGGGCAGGGCCCTACGAGCAGTACTTC. Translation gives CASSFRAGPYEQYF. The chain is built from TRBV7-8 and TRBJ2-7; maybe TRBD1 (5 bases). CDR3 size: 14 residues. Germline-derived CDR1 and CDR2 are SGHVS and FQNEAQ. V was pared by 3 bases and J by 2 bases, with 11 bases between. Drawing the rest from reference TRBV7-8 and TRBJ2-7, the complete variable domain is GAGVSQSPRYKVAKRGQDVALRCDPISGHVSLFWYQQALGQGPEFLTYFQNEAQLDKSGLPSDRFFAERPEGSVSTLKIQRTQQEDSAVYLCASSFRAGPYEQYFGPGTRLTVT.

This clone was detected only once. V gene TRBV30 combines with J gene TRBJ1-4; TRBD1 aligns across 11 bases. From germline, CDR1 is GTSNPN and CDR2 SVGIG (reference sequence). The CDR3 length is 16 residues. After removal of 3 bases from V and 7 bases from J, the junction contained 10 bases not matched to a gene. CDR3 region: CAWSLRGQGAREKLFF. In DNA, the CDR3 is TGTGCCTGGAGCCTCCGAGGACAGGGGGCGCGTGAAAAACTGTTTTTT.

CDR3 DNA sequence: TGTGCCAGCAGAGGGGCTAGCGGGGGGCCACCCTCCTACGAGCAGTACTTC. Translated: CASRGASGGPPSYEQYF. The gene calls are TRBV27 and TRBJ2-7; TRBD2 aligns across 11 bases. CDR3 length: 17 amino acids. Trimming removed 6 bases from V and 0 bases from J; junction bases left unmatched: 10. Germline V lookup: CDR1 MNHEY, CDR2 SMNVEV (reference sequence).

The J gene is TRBJ1-2, the V gene TRBV18, with no clear D. Trimming left V 0 bases short and J 4 bases short, with 9 bases between. This CDR3 is 14 amino acids long. Germline-derived CDR1 and CDR2 are KGHSH and LQKENI. The CDR3, as DNA: TGTGCCAGCTCACCACCGCCACTCGGCTATGGCTACACCTTC. This encodes CASSPPPLGYGYTF.

This rearrangement joins TRBV28 to TRBJ2-4; perhaps D is TRBD1 or TRBD2 (6 bases each). Trimming removed 7 bases at V and 15 bases at J, with 19 bases between. CDR1 and CDR2 (germline): MDHEN, SYDVKM. The CDR3 extends over 12 amino acids. CDR3: CASTKARGRMYF. DNA for the CDR3: TGTGCCAGCACCAAGGCCCGGGGGCGAATGTACTTC.

The chain links TRBV7-9 to TRBJ2-7; maybe TRBD1 (5 bases). The CDR3 loop spans 14 amino acids. The ends were cut back, 8 bases at V and 6 bases at J, with 20 bases in the middle. Germline assignment: CDR1 SEHNR and CDR2 FQNEAQ (reference sequence). This CDR3 reads CASQPRGNGLEQYF. In DNA form, the CDR3 reads TGTGCCAGCCAGCCAAGGGGAAATGGGCTCGAGCAGTACTTC.

CDR3 bases: TGTGCCAGCAGCTTAGACGCGGGGGTGACCTACGAGCAGTACTTC. Protein sequence: CASSLDAGVTYEQYF. The chain combines TRBV7-2 with TRBJ2-7, with TRBD2 identical over 7 bases. Germline loops: CDR1 SGHTA, CDR2 FQGNSA. The V and J ends lost 1 base and 2 bases, in that order; junction bases with no gene match: 5. The CDR3 sequence is 15 residues long.

This rearrangement joins TRBV3-1 (or the pseudogene TRBV3-2) to TRBJ2-1, with 7 bases that match TRBD2. The CDR3 covers 13 residues. The germline V gene has CDR1 LGHDT and CDR2 YNNKEL (reference sequence). V was clipped by 6 bases and J by 9 bases; unmatched bases: 8. The CDR3 reads CASRRTSFGEQFF. In nucleotides, the CDR3 is TGTGCCAGCAGGCGGACTAGTTTTGGTGAGCAGTTCTTC.

This chain uses TRBV4-1 with TRBJ2-5; D call uncertain. This CDR3 is 14 amino acids long. The V gene lost 1 base and the J gene lost 5 bases, with 11 bases spanning the gap. Germline-derived CDR1 and CDR2 are MGHRA and YSYEKL. CDR3 protein: CASSQVYLSETQYF. The CDR3 coding sequence is TGCGCCAGCAGCCAAGTGTACCTTTCGGAGACCCAGTACTTC.

The rearrangement uses TRBV28 and TRBJ1-5, with a tentative D call TRBD1 (6 bases). This CDR3 is 13 amino acids long. The germline V and J ends were trimmed by 5 bases and 6 bases, with 11 bases remaining between them. CDR1 is MDHEN, CDR2 SYDVKM, per germline. In DNA form, the CDR3 reads TGTGCCAGCAGTCAGGGGCAGATTCAGCCCCAGCATTTT. It encodes CASSQGQIQPQHF. The complete variable domain, with remaining parts taken from reference TRBV28 and TRBJ1-5, reads DVKVTQSSRYLVKRTGEKVFLECVQDMDHENMFWYRQDPGLGLRLIYFSYDVKMKEKGDIPEGYSVSREKKERFSLILESASTNQTSMYLCASSQGQIQPQHFGDGTRLSIL.

V and J are TRBV28 and TRBJ1-2; D is undetermined. CDR3 length: 12 residues. Trimming left V 5 bases short and J 5 bases short, with 9 bases between. Germline CDR1 reads MDHEN; CDR2 reads SYDVKM. The CDR3 DNA is TGTGCCAGCAGTCGCCAACTGTATGGCTACACCTTC. Translating it yields CASSRQLYGYTF.

The CDR3 here is CASGGDYYNEQFF. The CDR3 nucleotides are TGTGCCAGCGGTGGGGACTACTACAATGAGCAGTTCTTC. The chain couples TRBV2 to TRBJ2-1, with 7 bases fitting TRBD2. Trimming at V came to 8 bases and at J to 3 bases, leaving 4 bases not matched to a gene. The CDR3 has 13 residues. CDR1 is SNHLY and CDR2 is FYNNEI in the germline V gene.

The chain combines TRBV30 with TRBJ1-2, with D maybe TRBD1 (6 bases). The CDR3 spans 11 residues. Between the trimmed V and J ends, which lost 7 bases and 5 bases, there was a span of 11 bases. CDR1 and CDR2 from the germline V gene are GTSNPN and SVGIG (reference sequence). The DNA for the CDR3 is TGTGCCTACCACAGGGTTTATGGCTACACCTTC. It yields the protein CAYHRVYGYTF.

The gene calls are TRBV6-2 or TRBV6-3 and TRBJ2-1; D gene unclear. V lost 4 bases and J lost 6, with 13 bases in between. The CDR3 runs to 14 residues. Per germline, CDR1 MNHEY and CDR2 SVGEGT. The CDR3 DNA sequence: TGTGCCAGCAGTTCTTCTGGGTGGGGCAATGAGCAGTTCTTC. It yields the protein CASSSSGWGNEQFF.

The rearrangement uses TRBV5-6 and TRBJ2-7; 7 bases are shared with TRBD2. The germline gives CDR1 SGHDT, CDR2 YYEEEE. After removal of 3 bases from V and 4 bases from J, the junction contained 10 bases not matched to a gene. This CDR3 has 15 residues. The CDR3 DNA reads as TGTGCCAGCAGCTGGTCTAGCGGCCATCTTTACGAGCAGTACTTC. Its translation is CASSWSSGHLYEQYF.

The genes are TRBV25-1 and TRBJ2-7, with D perhaps TRBD1 (5 bases). Trimming pared 9 bases from V and 1 base from J, leaving 13 bases between. The CDR3 is made up of 13 amino acids. Germline CDR1 MGHDK, CDR2 SYGVNS. CDR3 loop: CARGQGNSYEQYF. In DNA, the CDR3 is TGTGCCAGGGGTCAGGGAAATTCCTACGAGCAGTACTTC.

The genes are TRBV7-8 and TRBJ1-4; D is unclear. CDR3 length equals 14 residues. Germline V lookup: CDR1 SGHVS, CDR2 FQNEAQ. Trimming removed 1 base from V and 5 bases from J, with 8 bases in between. CDR3 protein: CASSLEGWNEKLFF. The DNA for the CDR3 is TGTGCCAGCAGCTTAGAAGGATGGAATGAAAAACTGTTTTTT.

This sequence joins TRBV15 and TRBJ2-7; 7 positions match TRBD1. Per the germline V gene, CDR1 is LNHNV and CDR2 is YYDKDF (reference sequence). The junction had 4 bases not matched to a gene; V was cut back by 5 bases and J by 3 bases. The CDR3 runs 13 residues. The CDR3 nucleotides read TGTGCCACCAGCGAGAGGACAGGCTACGAGCAGTACTTC. Residues: CATSERTGYEQYF. Full variable domain (remainder filled in from reference TRBV15 and TRBJ2-7): DAMVIQNPRYQVTQFGKPVTLSCSQTLNHNVMYWYQQKSSQAPKLLFHYYDKDFNNEADTPDNFQSRRPNTSFCFLDIRSPGLGDTAMYLCATSERTGYEQYFGPGTRLTVT.

The rearrangement links TRBV4-1 to TRBJ2-3; 10 positions agree with TRBD2. Germline V CDR1 and CDR2: MGHRA, YSYEKL. This CDR3 spans 16 amino acids. V dropped 5 bases and J dropped 6; count of bases not matched to a gene: 11. The CDR3 here is CASSEPSGSKMDTQYF. CDR3 sequence (DNA): TGCGCCAGCAGCGAACCTAGCGGGAGTAAGATGGATACGCAGTATTTT.

The chain recombines TRBV10-3 with TRBJ2-1; unclear D gene. The CDR3 sequence is 12 residues long. V lost 1 base and J 9 bases, leaving 7 bases between the germline ends. Looked up from germline, CDR1 is ENHRY and CDR2 is SYGVKD. Here the CDR3 reads CAISELDGEQFF. The CDR3 DNA is TGTGCCATCAGTGAGTTGGACGGTGAGCAGTTCTTC.

This chain uses TRBV20-1 with TRBJ1-2; tentative D call: TRBD1 (5 bases). The CDR3 totals 13 residues. Germline CDR1 and CDR2: DFQATT and SNEGSKA (reference sequence). V dropped 3 bases and J dropped 5 bases, with 13 bases sitting between them. The CDR3 reads CSASGDGRYGYTF. The CDR3 bases are TGCAGTGCTAGTGGGGACGGGCGTTATGGCTACACCTTC.

The chain employs TRBV6-1 and TRBJ2-7; 10 bases are shared with TRBD2. Germline V gives CDR1 MNHNS, CDR2 SASEGT. This CDR3 is 13 amino acids long. The V and J ends lost 6 bases and 3 bases, in that order; junction bases with no gene match: 2. In DNA form, the CDR3 reads TGTGCCAGCAGGAGCGGGGGGGTCTACGAGCAGTACTTC. Translation: CASRSGGVYEQYF.

V is TRBV4-2 and J is TRBJ1-6; no firm D call. The CDR3 loop spans 17 amino acids. V lost 0 bases and J lost 0, with 9 bases in between. Germline V gene sequence: CDR1 LGHNA, CDR2 YNFKEQ. CDR3 sequence (DNA): TGTGCCAGCAGCCAAGATGACGCGAGCTCCTATAATTCACCCCTCCACTTT. Protein sequence: CASSQDDASSYNSPLHF.

The V gene is TRBV5-6, the J gene TRBJ2-1; 9 bases match TRBD2. Germline CDR1 and CDR2: SGHDT and YYEEEE. V lost 4 bases, J lost 2 bases, and 7 bases stayed unmatched. This CDR3 region has 16 residues. The CDR3 DNA sequence: TGTGCCAGCAGCCCGGAGGGACTAGCAGCCTACAATGAGCAGTTCTTC. Amino acid sequence: CASSPEGLAAYNEQFF.

The chain has TRBV5-1 and TRBJ1-5, with D tentatively TRBD1 (5 bases). V was pared by 0 bases and J by 6 bases, with 10 bases between. In germline, CDR1 is SGHRS, CDR2 YFSETQ. There are 14 residues in the CDR3. The CDR3 spells CASSLESGIQPQHF. CDR3 sequence (DNA): TGCGCCAGCAGCTTGGAATCAGGGATTCAGCCCCAGCATTTT.

This chain uses TRBV24-1 with TRBJ2-1, with D possibly being TRBD1 (5 bases). The ends were cut back, 3 bases at V and 7 bases at J, with 9 bases in the middle. From germline, CDR1 is KGHDR and CDR2 SFDVKD. The CDR3 contains 13 residues. This CDR3 reads CATSDIRENEQFF. The CDR3 region has the DNA TGTGCCACCAGTGATATCAGGGAAAATGAGCAGTTCTTC.